This TCR beta chain was recovered during a study of molecular identifiers for immune sequencing clone quantification. Study outcomes and limitations: Jurkat TCR RNA spiked in from one cell could reportedly be detected among some 980,000 naive cells. Clones above 20 RNA copies contained over 97% of effector molecules and under 1% of naive molecules.

With respect to this clonotype: Its target is not known. A junction end diverges from the germline sequence, so it may reflect a read error.

Libraries of naive CD8 cells were prepared from around 20,000 to 990,000 sorted cells using 10%, 30% or 50% RNA. Sorting isolated naive CD8 T cells as CD8+CD4-CCR7+CD45RA+ events. Each CDR3 protein is one row after TCRdb ran MiXCR on the PCR reads. The data hold about half a million distinct CDR3 sequences, with 25% observed a single time. Sequenced sample: naive CD8+ T cells from blood, with Jurkat cell RNA spiked in. Subset denoted: FACS-sorted CD8+CD4-CCR7+CD45RA+ naive T cells. This receptor was taken from a human donor in good health. Some libraries in this study had Jurkat cell RNA spiked in.

DNA of the CDR3: TGTGCTAGTGGTTTGGGCGCCGGTGGAAGCTATGGCCACACCTTC. It codes for CASGLGAGGSYGHTF. This chain connects TRBV12-5 to TRBJ1-2; D unclear. Germline V gene lookup returns CDR1 LGHNT and CDR2 FRNRAP. The CDR3 totals 15 residues.